This T cell receptor beta chain is from a study of blood T cell repertoires in COVID-19. Study context: COVID-19 samples, acute and convalescent, were from the United States, Italy and Spain.

The CDR3 loop spans 14 amino acids. V shed 1 base and J shed 2 bases, with 8 bases lying between them. CDR1 and CDR2 (germline): SGHTA, FQGNSA. This clone appeared once. Data came from immunoSEQ multiplex PCR; TCRdb stores just in-frame clones and leaves some out. This sample carries over 200,000 clones, about 90% of them seen once, and the ten largest clones take around 1.2%. The TCR was taken from a man younger than 45 with acute or convalescent COVID-19. Sequencing used peripheral blood. V gene TRBV7-2 combines with J gene TRBJ1-1; D unclear. The CDR3 coding sequence is TGTGCCAGCAGCTTAGTGCTACCAAACACTGAAGCTTTCTTT. Translating it yields CASSLVLPNTEAFF.